This passage covers 9 T cell receptor beta chains from one sample sequenced in a study of T-cell reconstitution after alpha-beta-depleted transplantation in children. The authors prepared the TCRbeta library with unique molecular identifiers. TCRdb re-derived calls from the PCR reads in MiXCR, one entry per CDR3 protein. The sample lists over 550,000 distinct CDR3 sequences; 10% to 13% were seen once. The specimen was PBMCs from the stem cell graft donor, collected from the stem cell graft. These receptors originate from a human donor who donated a stem cell graft to a child with acute myeloid leukemia.

On this clonotype: One end of the junction is discordant with germline, which a read error may explain. This sequence joins TRBV7-7 and TRBJ2-7; 9 bases match TRBD1. This CDR3 has 13 residues. From germline, CDR1 is SSHAT and CDR2 FNYEAQ (reference sequence). DNA of the CDR3: TGTGCTAGCAGCACCGGACAGGGGAGCGAGCAGTACTTC. Protein: CASSTGQGSEQYF.

This clonotype has ten or more counts. The J gene is TRBJ2-5, the V gene TRBV10-3; no clear D. The V and J ends lost 5 bases and 5 bases respectively, with 12 bases between them. Germline-derived CDR1 and CDR2 are ENHRY and SYGVKD. CDR3 length: 13 amino acids. The CDR3 DNA sequence: TGTGCCATCAGTCTTGATTCCAGGGAGACCCAGTACTTC. Translated, it gives CAISLDSRETQYF.

This clonotype has a count of ten or more. This rearrangement joins TRBV29-1 to TRBJ2-1; D gene uncertain. Deletions cut 1 base from V and 3 bases from J, with 13 bases between. The CDR3 is made up of 15 amino acids. From germline, CDR1 is SQVTM and CDR2 ANQGSEA. CDR3 sequence (DNA): TGCAGCGTTGAAGGGACCCGGTTAAACTACAATGAGCAGTTCTTC. Amino acid sequence: CSVEGTRLNYNEQFF.

On this clonotype: This could be a read error, since a much larger clone is one nucleotide away. The rearrangement links TRBV4-2 to TRBJ2-1, with 8 bases identical to TRBD2. Trimming at V came to 2 bases and at J to 7 bases, leaving 10 bases not matched to a gene. The CDR3 totals 16 residues. Germline values: CDR1 LGHNA, CDR2 YNFKEQ. The CDR3 DNA follows: TGTGCCAGCAGCCAAAAATCGGGAGGGCTTTTTAATGAGCAGTTCTTC. It yields the protein CASSQKSGGLFNEQFF.

The chain uses TRBV7-9 and TRBJ2-1; D is perhaps TRBD1 (5 bases). CDR1 is SEHNR, CDR2 FQNEAQ, per germline (reference sequence). The ends were cut back, 4 bases at V and 5 bases at J, with 15 bases in the middle. CDR3 length: 15 residues. CDR3 protein: CASSSDELGDNEQFF. The CDR3 DNA reads as TGTGCCAGCAGCTCGGACGAGTTAGGGGACAATGAGCAGTTCTTC.

This sequence joins TRBV4-3 and TRBJ2-7, with 10 bases aligning to TRBD2. The V segment lost 0 bases and the J segment 3 bases; nucleotides outside the gene matches: 8. This CDR3 region has 17 residues. The germline CDR1 and CDR2 sequences are LGHNA and YSLEER. The CDR3 DNA is TGCGCCAGCAGCCAAGATCTTGGAGCTAGCGGGAGCTACGAGCAGTACTTC. This sequence encodes CASSQDLGASGSYEQYF.

This clonotype was detected a few times. The chain recombines TRBV20-1 with TRBJ2-5, with TRBD1 matching 12 bases. This CDR3 contains 15 residues. V lost 0 bases and J lost 4; bases outside the gene matches: 3. Germline V lookup: CDR1 DFQATT, CDR2 SNEGSKA (reference sequence). The CDR3 region is CSARDWDRGRETQYF. CDR3 nucleotide sequence: TGCAGTGCTAGAGATTGGGACAGGGGGCGAGAGACCCAGTACTTC.

This clonotype came up many times. This rearrangement joins TRBV5-1 to TRBJ1-2; the D gene is possibly TRBD1 (5 bases). This CDR3 region has 12 residues. The V gene lost 5 bases and the J gene lost 2 bases, with 7 bases spanning the gap. The germline V gene has CDR1 SGHRS and CDR2 YFSETQ. The CDR3 loop is CASRTENYGYTF. CDR3 coding DNA: TGCGCCAGCAGGACAGAGAACTATGGCTACACCTTC. Full variable domain (missing parts from reference TRBV5-1 and TRBJ1-2): KAGVTQTPRYLIKTRGQQVTLSCSPISGHRSVSWYQQTPGQGLQFLFEYFSETQRNKGNFPGRFSGRQFSNSRSEMNVSTLELGDSALYLCASRTENYGYTFGSGTRLTVV.

V and J are TRBV7-2 and TRBJ2-1; TRBD1 might be the D (6 bases). Germline V gene sequence: CDR1 SGHTA, CDR2 FQGNSA. V was trimmed by 5 bases and J by 7 bases, leaving 21 bases between them. The CDR3 covers 16 residues. CDR3 amino acids: CASSPLQLGGINEQFF. CDR3 DNA sequence: TGTGCCAGCAGCCCACTGCAACTAGGGGGAATAAATGAGCAGTTCTTC.